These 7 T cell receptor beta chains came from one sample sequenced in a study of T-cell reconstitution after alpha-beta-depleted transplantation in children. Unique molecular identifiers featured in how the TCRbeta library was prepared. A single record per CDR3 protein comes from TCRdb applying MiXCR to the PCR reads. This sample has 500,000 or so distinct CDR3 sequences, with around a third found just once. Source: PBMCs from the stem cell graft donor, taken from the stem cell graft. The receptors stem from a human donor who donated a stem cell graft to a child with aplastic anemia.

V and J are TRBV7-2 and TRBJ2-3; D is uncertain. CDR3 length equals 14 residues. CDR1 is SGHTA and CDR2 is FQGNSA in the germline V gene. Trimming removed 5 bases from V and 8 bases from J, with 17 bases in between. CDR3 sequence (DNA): TGTGCCAGCAGCCTCGGACCCTCAGCCGGTACGCAGTATTTT. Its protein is CASSLGPSAGTQYF.

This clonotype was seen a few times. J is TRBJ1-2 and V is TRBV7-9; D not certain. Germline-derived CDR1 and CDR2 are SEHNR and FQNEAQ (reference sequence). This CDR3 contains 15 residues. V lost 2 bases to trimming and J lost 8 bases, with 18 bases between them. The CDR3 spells CASSLPGIVTSGYTF. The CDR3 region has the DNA TGTGCCAGCAGCTTACCGGGGATTGTGACCTCCGGCTACACCTTC.

This CDR3 reads CSARDLKTPTYGYTF. The CDR3 nucleotides read TGCAGTGCTAGAGATCTCAAGACACCTACCTATGGCTACACCTTC. The rearrangement links TRBV20-1 to TRBJ1-2; D uncertain. The germline V gene encodes CDR1 DFQATT and CDR2 SNEGSKA (reference sequence). V was pared by 0 bases and J by 4 bases, with 15 bases between. There are 15 residues in the CDR3.

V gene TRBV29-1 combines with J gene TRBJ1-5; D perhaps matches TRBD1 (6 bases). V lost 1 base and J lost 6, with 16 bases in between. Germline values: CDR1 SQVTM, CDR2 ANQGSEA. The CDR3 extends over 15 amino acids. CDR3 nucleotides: TGCAGCGTTGAAGTCGGGACCAGGGGAGGTCAGCCCCAGCATTTT. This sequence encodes CSVEVGTRGGQPQHF.

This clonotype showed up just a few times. CDR3 amino acids: CSVGTGGNYGYTF. The CDR3 nucleotides are TGCAGCGTTGGGACAGGGGGCAACTATGGCTACACCTTC. The rearrangement links TRBV29-1 to TRBJ1-2; 11 bases agree with TRBD1. CDR3 length: 13 amino acids. Germline-derived CDR1 and CDR2 are SQVTM and ANQGSEA. With 4 bases clipped from V and 2 bases from J, the junction kept 0 bases outside the gene matches.

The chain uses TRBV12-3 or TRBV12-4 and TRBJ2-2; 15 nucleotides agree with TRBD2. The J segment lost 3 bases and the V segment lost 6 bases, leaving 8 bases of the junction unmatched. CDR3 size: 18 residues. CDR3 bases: TGTGCCAGCAGGGGACTAGCGGGAGGCCCTGCCTACACCGGGGAGCTGTTTTTT. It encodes CASRGLAGGPAYTGELFF.

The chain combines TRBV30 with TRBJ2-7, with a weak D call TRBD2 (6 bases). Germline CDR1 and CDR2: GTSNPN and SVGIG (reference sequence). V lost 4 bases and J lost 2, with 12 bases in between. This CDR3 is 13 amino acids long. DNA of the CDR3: TGTGCCTGGACTTCGGGGGAGCCCTACGAGCAGTACTTC. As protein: CAWTSGEPYEQYF.